This T cell receptor (beta chain) was recovered during a study of identical twins. CDR1 and CDR2 (germline): SGHRS, YFSETQ. This CDR3 is 13 amino acids long. Unique molecular identifiers were present on the cDNA, and a universal primer site came from template switching. TCRdb re-called the 5' RACE reads through MiXCR, storing one row per CDR3 protein. This table holds fewer than 500,000 distinct CDR3 sequences, 13% to 15% found once. Many counts were recorded for this clonotype. The junction departs from germline at one end; a sequencing error may be responsible. The same sample was also used in a study of yellow fever vaccine responses in identical twins.

This TCR was recovered from a woman aged 18-35 years in good health. Sequenced input: CD4+ T cells sorted from blood. The V and J genes are TRBV5-1 and TRBJ1-5; D gene ambiguous. The CDR3 here is CASSRDSNQPQHF. CDR3 DNA: TGTGCCAGCAGCCGGGATAGCAATCAGCCCCAGCATTTT.